The rows below give T cell receptor beta chains drawn from one sample of a study of OX40 agonist ivuxolimab in advanced cancers. The data were produced by immunoSEQ multiplex PCR, yet TCRdb's version contains in-frame clones alone and is incomplete. The profile covers 65,000 or so clones, with around 84% appearing a single time and roughly 2.3% taken by the ten largest. The material was CD4+ or CD8+ T cells sorted from blood, obtained in a trial of the OX40 agonist ivuxolimab. The receptors stem from an adult with an advanced solid tumor such as melanoma, head and neck, liver or kidney cancer. The CDR3 runs from the conserved cysteine through the conserved F or W. A D gene is named only where the DNA matches it firmly. Some rows mark clone size as missing; the rest say once, few, many or name a class of expanded clone.

d_call clone_size j_call v_call cdr3_nt cdr3_aa
TRBD2 - TRBJ2-1 TRBV18 TGTGCCAGCTCCCCCGGGACTAGCAACCACAATGAGCAGTTCTTC CASSPGTSNHNEQFF
- - TRBJ2-5 TRBV5-1 TGCGCCAGCAGCTCCAGGGGATCACTTCAAGAGACCCAGTACTTC CASSSRGSLQETQYF
TRBD1 - TRBJ1-6 TRBV6-1 TGTGCCACCCACCGACAGGGGTTTAATTCACCCCTCCACTTT CATHRQGFNSPLHF
- - TRBJ2-5 TRBV10-2 TGCGCCAGCAGTCTCCCTCCCATTGAGACCCAGTACTTC CASSLPPIETQYF
TRBD1 - TRBJ1-1 TRBV7-3 TGTGCCAGCAGCCGGACAGGGGGCACTGAAGCTTTCTTT CASSRTGGTEAFF
TRBD1 - TRBJ2-2 TRBV12-5 TGTGCTAGTGCCTTGGACAGGACGAACACCGGGGAGCTGTTTTTT CASALDRTNTGELFF
TRBD2 - TRBJ2-1 TRBV6-5 TGTGCCAGCAGACCCGGGACTAGCGGTTACAATGAGCAGTTCTTC CASRPGTSGYNEQFF
TRBD2 - TRBJ2-5 TRBV25-1 TGTGCCAGCAGTGACCGCCTAGCGGGTCAAGAGACCCAGTACTTC CASSDRLAGQETQYF
- - TRBJ1-2 TRBV5-4 TGTGCCAGCAGCTTGGGCGGGGCGTTAGCTAACTATGGCTACACCTTC CASSLGGALANYGYTF
- - TRBJ2-3 TRBV7-9 TGTGCCAGCGACCGGTTAAGAGATACGCAGTATTTT CASDRLRDTQYF
- - TRBJ1-2 TRBV7-2 TGTGCCAGCAGCTCCGGACCGACGGGCTATGGCTACACCTTC CASSSGPTGYGYTF
- - TRBJ2-4 TRBV10-3 TGTGCCATTCTGGACCGAGCCAAAAACATTCAGTACTTC CAILDRAKNIQYF
- - TRBJ1-2 TRBV15 TGTGCCACCAGCAGAGATCATGGGGGCGTCTATGGCTACACCTTC CATSRDHGGVYGYTF
TRBD2 - TRBJ2-3 TRBV11-2 TGTGCCAGCAGCCAAGCGGGAGGGGCAGATACGCAGTATTTT CASSQAGGADTQYF
- - TRBJ1-2 TRBV5-4 TGTGCCAGCAGCTTGGAGGCCTATGGCTACACCTTC CASSLEAYGYTF
- - TRBJ2-1 TRBV27 TGTGCCAGCAGTTTACGTCCAGCCTACAATGAGCAGTTCTTC CASSLRPAYNEQFF
TRBD1 once TRBJ1-2 TRBV18 TGTGCCAGCTCACCAGGACAGGGGTCAGCTAACTATGGCTACACCTTC CASSPGQGSANYGYTF
- - TRBJ2-5 TRBV12-5 TGTGCTAGTGGTTTGGGCAGGGAGACCCAGTACTTC CASGLGRETQYF
- - TRBJ2-3 TRBV11-3 TGTGCCAGCAGCGCCCGGGGTAGCGGAGATACGCAGTATTTT CASSARGSGDTQYF
- once TRBJ1-6 TRBV7-3 TGTGCCAGCAGCCTCTCTTCTAATTCACCCCTCCACTTT CASSLSSNSPLHF
- - TRBJ2-3 TRBV30 TGTGCCTGGAGTGTCGGGGGCTTCGGGGATACGCAGTATTTT CAWSVGGFGDTQYF
TRBD1 - TRBJ2-1 TRBV7-9 TGTGCCAGCAGCCTGCGAGGCTTACAGGGGGCGATGTTCAATGAGCAGTTCTTC CASSLRGLQGAMFNEQFF
TRBD2 - TRBJ2-1 TRBV18 TGTGCCAGCTCACCACCTAGCGGGAGTTCCTACAATGAGCAGTTCTTC CASSPPSGSSYNEQFF
TRBD1 once TRBJ1-1 TRBV7-2 TGTGCCAGCAGCAATACAGGGGTGGAGGCTTTCTTT CASSNTGVEAFF
TRBD1 - TRBJ2-2 TRBV19 TGTGCCAGTAGGACGGCGGGACAGGAGAACGCCGGGGAGCTGTTTTTT CASRTAGQENAGELFF
- - TRBJ2-6 TRBV25-1 TGTGCCAGCAGTGATAATCCGAGCTCTGGGGCCAACGTCCTGACTTTC CASSDNPSSGANVLTF
- - TRBJ1-5 TRBV10-3 TGTGCCATCAGTGAGTCGAAGGGGGACGATCAGCCCCAGCATTTT CAISESKGDDQPQHF
- few TRBJ1-2 TRBV19 TGTGCCAGTAGTATCGGGACCGGTAACTATGGCTACACCTTC CASSIGTGNYGYTF
TRBD1 - TRBJ2-7 TRBV19 TGTGCCAGTAGTAAGCCGGGACAGGGGTACGAGCAGTACTTC CASSKPGQGYEQYF
- - TRBJ2-3 TRBV6-4 TGTGCCAGCAGTGACGGGGGACTCACAGATACGCAGTATTTT CASSDGGLTDTQYF
TRBD2 - TRBJ2-1 TRBV9 TGTGCCAGCAGCGTAGGGGCGGGAGCCTACAATGAGCAGTTCTTC CASSVGAGAYNEQFF
TRBD2 - TRBJ2-5 TRBV11-2 TGTGCCAGCAGGTTTCAGGGAGGGGAGACCCAGTACTTC CASRFQGGETQYF
- - TRBJ2-7 TRBV19 TGTGCCAGTAGTCACCCAGGAAACTACGAGCAGTACTTC CASSHPGNYEQYF
- - TRBJ2-2 TRBV5-1 TGCGCCAGCAGCAGGATGTCGGGAGCGGACGGGGAGCTGTTTTTT CASSRMSGADGELFF
- - TRBJ2-7 TRBV7-9 TGTGCCAGCAGCTTAGCGCCGGGTCGGAGCTCCTACGAGCAGTACTTC CASSLAPGRSSYEQYF
TRBD2 - TRBJ2-7 TRBV2 TGTGCCAGCAGTGGCGTAGCGGGGGACACCGAGCAGTACTTC CASSGVAGDTEQYF
- few TRBJ2-7 TRBV6-1 TGTGCCAGCAGCCAGCGACCTTCGTACTTC CASSQRPSYF
TRBD1 - TRBJ2-3 TRBV2 TGTGCCAGCAAAACTGGACAGGGGCGAGATACGCAGTATTTT CASKTGQGRDTQYF
- - TRBJ2-3 TRBV5-6 TGTGCCAGCAGCTTGAGCGGGAGCACAGATACGCAGTATTTT CASSLSGSTDTQYF
TRBD1 - TRBJ1-2 TRBV5-1 TGCGCCAGCAGCTGGACAGGGTCGTTCTATGGCTACACCTTC CASSWTGSFYGYTF
- - TRBJ2-7 TRBV7-3 TGTGCCAGCAGCTTAACGACTCTGGGGGAGCAGTACTTC CASSLTTLGEQYF
TRBD1 - TRBJ2-7 TRBV6-6 TGTGCCAGCAGCCCCCGTCAGGGGGCAGCATACGAGCAGTACTTC CASSPRQGAAYEQYF
- - TRBJ1-1 TRBV5-6 TGTGCCAGCATCCACAGGGCCTTAGGAACTGAAGCTTTCTTT CASIHRALGTEAFF
- few TRBJ2-7 TRBV7-2 TGTGCCAGCAGCTTAGTTGGTGGTTCCTCCTCCTACGAGCAGTACTTC CASSLVGGSSSYEQYF
TRBD1 - TRBJ2-5 TRBV19 TGTGCCAGTAGGGCAGCCGACAGGGGTAGAGAGACCCAGTACTTC CASRAADRGRETQYF
- - TRBJ2-5 TRBV19 TGTGCCAGTAGTCTCGGGACATATCAAGAGACCCAGTACTTC CASSLGTYQETQYF
- few TRBJ2-7 TRBV11-3 TGTGCCAGCAGCCATGGTACCGGGCGATCCTACGAGCAGTACTTC CASSHGTGRSYEQYF
- - TRBJ1-2 TRBV9 TGTGCCAGCAGCGTAGACTTGCAGGGTCGTTATGGCTACACCTTC CASSVDLQGRYGYTF
- - TRBJ2-1 TRBV27 TGTGCCAGCAGAGGGGGGTTCTCCTACAATGAGCAGTTCTTC CASRGGFSYNEQFF
- once TRBJ1-4 TRBV7-9 TGTGCCAGCAGCTTAGGTGTGAAACTGTTTTTT CASSLGVKLFF
TRBD2 few TRBJ2-1 TRBV7-9 TGTGCCAGCAGCGCCCAAGCGGGGGCTTATGATGAGCAGTTCTTC CASSAQAGAYDEQFF
- - TRBJ2-3 TRBV11-3 TGTGCCAGCAGCCGGACCCCCATAGATACGCAGTATTTT CASSRTPIDTQYF